A single sample is the source of the 12 T cell receptor beta chains below, sequenced in a study of identical twins. Each CDR3 protein is one row after TCRdb ran MiXCR on the 5' RACE reads. The sample holds approximately 700,000 distinct CDR3 sequences, around 6% seen once. Sequenced sample: naive T cells sorted from blood. The receptors derive from a man younger than 30 in good health.

This clonotype was counted ten times or more. The gene calls are TRBV5-1 and TRBJ2-1; 9 bases are shared with TRBD2. CDR3 length equals 17 residues. Germline CDR1 SGHRS, CDR2 YFSETQ. V trimming: 0 bases; J trimming: 4 bases; junction bases outside the gene matches: 8. The CDR3 sequence: CASSLASAGGGYNEQFF. CDR3 coding DNA: TGCGCCAGCAGCTTGGCCTCAGCGGGAGGAGGTTACAATGAGCAGTTCTTC.

This clonotype was seen a few times. The CDR3 DNA reads TGCAGCGTTGCCCACGGGGCTGGAAACACCATATATTTT. Its protein is CSVAHGAGNTIYF. The chain joins TRBV29-1 to TRBJ1-3, with unresolved D. The CDR3 covers 13 residues. Germline V gene sequence: CDR1 SQVTM, CDR2 ANQGSEA. V was pared by 4 bases and J by 2 bases, with 9 bases between. Full variable domain (outside the CDR3, taken from reference TRBV29-1 and TRBJ1-3): SAVISQKPSRDICQRGTSLTIQCQVDSQVTMMFWYRQQPGQSLTLIATANQGSEATYESGFVIDKFPISRPNLTFSTLTVSNMSPEDSSIYLCSVAHGAGNTIYFGEGSWLTVV.

In this sample, this clonotype turned up a few times. The chain is built from TRBV12-3 or TRBV12-4 and TRBJ2-5; D is ambiguous. CDR3 length: 14 residues. Trimming removed 0 bases at V and 1 base at J, with 6 bases between. CDR3 in amino acids: CASSLAWAQETQYF. CDR3 coding DNA: TGTGCCAGCAGTTTAGCTTGGGCCCAAGAGACCCAGTACTTC.

This clonotype was counted ten times or more. The V call is TRBV6-6, the J call TRBJ2-7; D might be TRBD1 (5 bases). V gave up 0 bases and J gave up 13 bases, with 13 bases separating them. The CDR3 sequence is 12 residues long. Germline CDR1 is MNHNY and CDR2 is SVGAGI (reference sequence). The CDR3 sequence is CASSYSADIIYF. DNA for the CDR3: TGTGCCAGCAGTTACTCCGCGGACATTATCTACTTC.

The table lists this clonotype with many counts. The chain's CDR3 is CASNQADYYEQYV. The CDR3 coding sequence is TGTGCCTCCAACCAAGCGGATTACTACGAGCAGTACGTC. The chain joins TRBV6-1 to TRBJ2-7, with D possibly being TRBD2 (5 bases). Germline lookup yields CDR1 MNHNS and CDR2 SASEGT. The length of the CDR3 is 13 residues. Trimming cost V 11 bases and J 3 bases, with 17 bases left between them.

The V gene is TRBV7-8, the J gene TRBJ2-7; 13 bases are shared with TRBD2. Losses at the gene ends were 2 bases for V and 2 bases for J; bases not matched to a gene: 6. Germline values: CDR1 SGHVS, CDR2 FQNEAQ. The CDR3 is 17 residues long. The CDR3 coding sequence is TGTGCCAGCAGCTTAACTAGCGGGAGGGCCGTGGCCTACGAGCAGTACTTC. Translation: CASSLTSGRAVAYEQYF. Full variable domain (rest looked up from reference TRBV7-8 and TRBJ2-7): GAGVSQSPRYKVAKRGQDVALRCDPISGHVSLFWYQQALGQGPEFLTYFQNEAQLDKSGLPSDRFFAERPEGSVSTLKIQRTQQEDSAVYLCASSLTSGRAVAYEQYFGPGTRLTVT.

This clonotype was counted ten times or more. V and J are TRBV20-1 and TRBJ2-1; D not resolved. Trimming shortened V by 6 bases and J by 0 bases, and 15 bases separated the two germline ends. The germline V gene has CDR1 DFQATT and CDR2 SNEGSKA (reference sequence). This CDR3 has 15 residues. The CDR3 here is CSAIPPESSYNEQFF. The CDR3, as DNA: TGCAGTGCCATCCCGCCCGAAAGCTCCTACAATGAGCAGTTCTTC.

The chain links TRBV2 to TRBJ1-2; a possible D gene is TRBD1 (5 bases). Germline values: CDR1 SNHLY, CDR2 FYNNEI. Trimming took off 8 bases at V and 4 bases at J, with 14 bases between the two ends. The CDR3 has 13 amino acids. CDR3 in amino acids: CASLWGEVYGYTF. In nucleotides, the CDR3 is TGTGCCAGCCTCTGGGGGGAGGTCTATGGCTACACCTTC.

This clonotype was detected many times. The chain couples TRBV7-2 to TRBJ1-2; 9 bases fit TRBD1. Germline CDR1 SGHTA, CDR2 FQGNSA. J gave up 2 bases and V 5 bases, and 3 bases lay outside the gene matches. The CDR3 loop spans 14 amino acids. CDR3 coding DNA: TGTGCCAGCAGCCAAGGGACAGGGAACTATGGCTACACCTTC. This gives the protein CASSQGTGNYGYTF. Supplemented by reference TRBV7-2 and TRBJ1-2, the full variable domain reads GAGVSQSPSNKVTEKGKDVELRCDPISGHTALYWYRQSLGQGLEFLIYFQGNSAPDKSGLPSDRFSAERTGGSVSTLTIQRTQQEDSAVYLCASSQGTGNYGYTFGSGTRLTVV.

This clonotype was seen more than once but under ten times. This chain connects TRBV4-1 to TRBJ2-1; D is possibly TRBD1 (6 bases). V shed 0 bases and J shed 0 bases, with 9 bases lying between them. The CDR3 runs 16 residues. Germline lookup yields CDR1 MGHRA and CDR2 YSYEKL. The CDR3 DNA sequence: TGCGCCAGCAGCCAAGAGGGACACTACTCCTACAATGAGCAGTTCTTC. Its protein is CASSQEGHYSYNEQFF.

The chain has TRBV29-1 and TRBJ2-2; 10 bases match TRBD2. CDR1 and CDR2 from the germline V gene are SQVTM and ANQGSEA. This CDR3 is built from 16 residues. The J segment lost 7 bases and the V segment lost 2 bases, leaving 10 bases of the junction unmatched. The DNA for the CDR3 is TGCAGCGTTGAAACTTCAGCGGGAGGGCTCAGCGGGGAGCTGTTTTTT. Translation gives CSVETSAGGLSGELFF.

This clonotype was seen a handful of times. The V gene is TRBV12-3 or TRBV12-4, the J gene TRBJ2-1; 7 positions match TRBD1. This CDR3 comprises 14 residues. Germline trimming cut 1 base from V and 9 bases from J; bases unmatched to any gene: 6. The CDR3 coding sequence is TGTGCCAGCAGTTTAGGACAGGGTTCCGGTGAGCAGTTCTTC. The encoded protein is CASSLGQGSGEQFF.